The rows below give T cell receptor beta chains drawn from one sample of a study of T cells after yellow fever vaccination. TCRdb used MiXCR to reprocess the 5' RACE reads, holding one entry per CDR3 protein. The repertoire holds about 180,000 distinct CDR3 sequences, with 6.2% as singletons. Sequencing was performed on CD4+ T cells sorted from PBMCs, taken on the day of the first yellow fever vaccination. The receptors were sampled from a young man who received the YFV17D yellow fever vaccine. Each CDR3 is given with its conserved first and last residue. A D gene is named only where the DNA matches it firmly. Only part of the rows carry a size: once, few, many, or a class if the clone is expanded.

D gene,J gene,clone size,V gene,CDR3 protein,CDR3 DNA
TRBD1,TRBJ1-2,many,TRBV27,CASRTQGALHYGYTF,TGTGCCAGCCGAACACAGGGGGCGTTGCACTATGGCTACACCTTC
TRBD2,TRBJ2-5,many,TRBV9,CASSVGTSDQETQYF,TGTGCCAGCAGCGTGGGGACTAGCGACCAAGAGACCCAGTACTTC
TRBD2,TRBJ2-3,many,TRBV5-1,CASSFSGLAGVGDTQYF,TGCGCCAGCAGCTTCTCCGGACTAGCGGGGGTAGGCGATACGCAGTATTTT
TRBD1,TRBJ2-5,many,TRBV20-1,CSARGQGVETQYF,TGCAGTGCTAGGGGACAGGGGGTAGAGACCCAGTACTTC
-,TRBJ1-5,few,TRBV27,CASSSPGTLQPQHF,TGTGCCAGCAGTTCCCCGGGGACTCTTCAGCCCCAGCATTTT
TRBD1,TRBJ1-3,many,TRBV13,CASSLGTGGNTIYF,TGTGCCAGCAGCTTGGGGACAGGAGGAAACACCATATATTTT
-,TRBJ2-1,few,TRBV7-2,CASSLFIQVTYNEQFF,TGTGCCAGCAGCTTATTCATCCAGGTCACCTACAATGAGCAGTTCTTC
-,TRBJ2-7,few,TRBV7-6,CASSSQGGNEQYF,TGTGCCAGCAGCTCACAGGGAGGGAACGAGCAGTACTTC
TRBD1,TRBJ2-7,few,TRBV7-8,CASRPRRQGTYEQYF,TGTGCCAGCAGACCAAGACGACAGGGGACTTACGAGCAGTACTTC
-,TRBJ1-1,few,TRBV7-8,CASSPGLNTEAFF,TGTGCCAGCAGCCCGGGACTGAACACTGAAGCTTTCTTT
-,TRBJ2-2,many,TRBV5-1,CASSKNVGGNGELFF,TGCGCCAGCAGCAAGAACGTAGGGGGGAACGGGGAGCTGTTTTTT
TRBD1,TRBJ2-5,few,TRBV29-1,CSADRGVETQYF,TGCAGCGCCGACAGGGGGGTGGAGACCCAGTACTTC
TRBD1,TRBJ2-5,few,TRBV13,CASSTGTDRGETQYF,TGTGCCAGCAGCACCGGGACAGATCGCGGAGAGACCCAGTACTTC
-,TRBJ2-5,many,TRBV5-5,CASSSERRALGETQYF,TGTGCCAGCAGCTCGGAACGCAGGGCCTTGGGGGAGACCCAGTACTTC
-,TRBJ1-2,many,TRBV9,CASSVAGKDGYTF,TGTGCCAGCAGCGTAGCTGGAAAGGATGGCTACACCTTC
-,TRBJ1-2,-,TRBV7-8,CASSFGGHSQGYTF,TGTGCCAGCAGCTTCGGTGGACATTCCCAGGGCTACACCTTC
-,TRBJ1-1,many,TRBV7-2,CASSPELGTMRAFF,TGTGCCAGCAGCCCAGAACTGGGAACGATGAGAGCTTTCTTT
-,TRBJ1-1,few,TRBV29-1,CSVDQLRGRSNTEAFF,TGCAGCGTTGATCAACTCCGGGGGCGGTCGAACACTGAAGCTTTCTTT
TRBD2,TRBJ2-1,many,TRBV10-3,CAISENASGGNEQFF,TGTGCCATCAGTGAAAACGCTAGCGGGGGGAATGAGCAGTTCTTC
-,TRBJ2-3,many,TRBV7-9,CASSPRRDHTDTQYF,TGTGCCAGCAGCCCCCGCCGGGACCACACAGATACGCAGTATTTT
-,TRBJ2-7,many,TRBV6-2/TRBV6-3,CASTKGTGTYEQYF,TGTGCCAGCACCAAGGGGACGGGGACCTACGAGCAGTACTTC
TRBD1,TRBJ1-4,-,TRBV12-3/TRBV12-4,CASSPTGGQSGEKLFF,TGTGCCAGCAGTCCGACAGGGGGCCAAAGTGGTGAAAAACTGTTTTTT
-,TRBJ1-5,few,TRBV7-2,CASSSTDPNQPQHF,TGTGCCAGCAGCTCGACAGATCCCAATCAGCCCCAGCATTTT
-,TRBJ1-1,-,TRBV6-5,CATSRGRLNTEAFF,TGTGCCACGAGTAGGGGCAGGTTGAACACTGAAGCTTTCTTT
-,TRBJ2-4,many,TRBV7-9,CASSLTLAKNIQYF,TGTGCCAGCAGCTTAACCTTAGCCAAAAACATTCAGTACTTC
-,TRBJ2-1,few,TRBV7-9,CASSSVRGPYNEQFF,TGTGCCAGCAGCTCCGTCAGGGGCCCCTACAATGAGCAGTTCTTC
-,TRBJ2-3,few,TRBV4-1,CASSQDLTADTQYF,TGCGCCAGCAGCCAAGATTTAACCGCAGATACGCAGTATTTT
-,TRBJ2-6,-,TRBV20-1,CSATKGANVLTF,TGCAGTGCTACGAAAGGGGCCAACGTCCTGACTTTC
-,TRBJ1-5,many,TRBV15,CATSRAHGRGNQPQHF,TGTGCCACCAGCAGAGCCCATGGTCGAGGCAATCAGCCCCAGCATTTT
-,TRBJ1-4,-,TRBV7-2,CASAPRYSLVEKLFF,TGTGCCAGCGCGCCCCGCTACTCCCTGGTTGAAAAACTGTTTTTT
-,TRBJ2-1,-,TRBV5-8,CASSKGGASSYNEQFF,TGTGCCAGCAGCAAGGGGGGCGCAAGCTCCTACAATGAGCAGTTCTTC
-,TRBJ2-5,-,TRBV27,CASSLSPTETQYF,TGTGCCAGCAGTTTATCCCCAACAGAGACCCAGTACTTC
TRBD1,TRBJ1-6,many,TRBV4-3,CASSYGQGTNSPLHF,TGCGCCAGCAGCTACGGACAGGGAACTAATTCACCCCTCCACTTT
-,TRBJ2-2,-,TRBV7-2,CASSLNSPQNTGELFF,TGTGCCAGCAGCTTAAATTCACCTCAAAACACCGGGGAGCTGTTTTTT
-,TRBJ2-3,many,TRBV5-1,CASRGADTQYF,TGCGCCAGCAGGGGTGCAGATACGCAGTATTTT
TRBD1,TRBJ2-2,many,TRBV27,CASSSDRASGELFF,TGTGCCAGCAGTTCCGACAGGGCTAGCGGGGAGCTGTTTTTT
-,TRBJ1-1,-,TRBV5-1,CASSLGVSSEAFF,TGCGCCAGCAGCTTGGGAGTCAGCTCTGAAGCTTTCTTT
-,TRBJ1-5,many,TRBV5-5,CASSLGQDQPQHF,TGTGCCAGCAGCTTGGGACAGGATCAGCCCCAGCATTTT
-,TRBJ1-3,few,TRBV20-1,CSARGWDSPGNTIYF,TGCAGTGCTAGAGGCTGGGATTCGCCTGGAAACACCATATATTTT
-,TRBJ2-3,many,TRBV10-3,CAISAGLPDTQYF,TGTGCCATCAGTGCCGGACTTCCAGATACGCAGTATTTT
-,TRBJ1-5,few,TRBV4-3,CASSQDWYGDQPQHF,TGCGCCAGCAGCCAAGATTGGTACGGAGATCAGCCCCAGCATTTT
-,TRBJ1-1,many,TRBV3-1,CASSRKPGHKNTEAFF,TGTGCCAGCAGCCGTAAACCGGGACATAAGAACACTGAAGCTTTCTTT
TRBD1,TRBJ1-1,few,TRBV4-3,CASQDRDRTEAFF,TGCGCCAGCCAGGACAGGGATCGGACTGAAGCTTTCTTT
-,TRBJ2-3,many,TRBV7-2,CASNSNWVTQYF,TGTGCCAGCAACTCCAATTGGGTTACGCAGTATTTT
TRBD1,TRBJ2-1,few,TRBV24-1,CATSDPGQGAYEQFF,TGTGCCACCAGTGATCCGGGACAGGGGGCCTATGAGCAGTTCTTC
TRBD1,TRBJ1-2,-,TRBV12-3/TRBV12-4,CARGGDRVYGYTF,TGTGCCCGGGGGGGGGACAGGGTCTATGGCTACACCTTC
-,TRBJ1-3,many,TRBV7-2,CASSLEAGTGNTIYF,TGTGCCAGCAGCTTAGAGGCAGGAACTGGAAACACCATATATTTT
-,TRBJ2-7,-,TRBV29-1,CSVALAQPYEQYF,TGCAGCGTGGCTTTAGCTCAGCCCTACGAGCAGTACTTC